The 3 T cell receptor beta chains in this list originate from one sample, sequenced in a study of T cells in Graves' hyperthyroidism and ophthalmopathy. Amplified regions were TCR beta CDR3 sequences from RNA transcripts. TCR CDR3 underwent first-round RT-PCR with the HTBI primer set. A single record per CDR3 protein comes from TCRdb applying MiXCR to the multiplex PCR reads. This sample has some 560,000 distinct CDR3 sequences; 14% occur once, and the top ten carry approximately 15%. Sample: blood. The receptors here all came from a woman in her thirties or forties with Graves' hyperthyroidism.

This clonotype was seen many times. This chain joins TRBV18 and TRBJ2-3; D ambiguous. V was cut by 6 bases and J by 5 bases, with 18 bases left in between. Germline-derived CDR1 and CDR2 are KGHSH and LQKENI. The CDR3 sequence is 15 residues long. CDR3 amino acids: CASSPTHQLGDTQYF. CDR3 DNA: TGTGCCAGCTCCCCGACCCACCAGTTAGGAGATACGCAGTATTTT. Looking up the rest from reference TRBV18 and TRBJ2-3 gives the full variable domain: NAGVMQNPRHLVRRRGQEARLRCSPMKGHSHVYWYRQLPEEGLKFMVYLQKENIIDESGMPKERFSAEFPKEGPSILRIQQVVRGDSAAYFCASSPTHQLGDTQYFGPGTRLTVL.

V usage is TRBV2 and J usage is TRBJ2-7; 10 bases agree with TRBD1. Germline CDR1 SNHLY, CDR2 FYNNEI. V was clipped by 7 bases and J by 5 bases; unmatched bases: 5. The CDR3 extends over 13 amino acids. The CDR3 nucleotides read TGTGCCAGCATAGGACAGGGGGTACACGAGCAGTACTTC. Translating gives CASIGQGVHEQYF.

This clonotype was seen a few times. The CDR3 nucleotides are TGCAGTGCTATTGTTAGCGCCTACCCCTTGGGAGAGACCCAGTACTTC. The encoded protein is CSAIVSAYPLGETQYF. The chain is built from TRBV20-1 and TRBJ2-5; tentatively, D is TRBD2 (5 bases). Trimming removed 4 bases from V and 4 bases from J, with 22 bases in between. Germline assignment: CDR1 DFQATT and CDR2 SNEGSKA (reference sequence). The CDR3 is 16 residues long.